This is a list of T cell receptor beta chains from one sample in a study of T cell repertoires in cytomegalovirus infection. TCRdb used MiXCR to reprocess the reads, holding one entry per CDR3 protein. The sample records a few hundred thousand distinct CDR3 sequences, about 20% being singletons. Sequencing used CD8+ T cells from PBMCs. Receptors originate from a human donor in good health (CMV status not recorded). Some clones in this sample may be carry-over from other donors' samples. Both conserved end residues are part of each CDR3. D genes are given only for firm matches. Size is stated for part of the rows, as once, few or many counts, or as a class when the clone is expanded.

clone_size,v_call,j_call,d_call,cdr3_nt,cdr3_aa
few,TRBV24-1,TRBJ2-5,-,TGTGCCACCAGTGAGGGGGGTAGTGGAGAGACCCAGTACTTC,CATSEGGSGETQYF
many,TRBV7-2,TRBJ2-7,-,TGTGCCAGCAGCGGCCACAGGGACTCCTACGAGCAGTACTTC,CASSGHRDSYEQYF
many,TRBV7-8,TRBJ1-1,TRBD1,TGTGCCAGCCGATCGACAGGGTTGAACACTGAAGCTTTCTTT,CASRSTGLNTEAFF
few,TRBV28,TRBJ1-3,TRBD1,TGTGCCAGCAGTACTGACAGGGAAGCTGGAAACACCATATATTTT,CASSTDREAGNTIYF
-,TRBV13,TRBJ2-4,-,TGTGCCAGCAGCCACTGGACGGACGCAAACATTCAGTACTTC,CASSHWTDANIQYF
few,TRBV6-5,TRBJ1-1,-,TGTGCCAGCAGTTACACAGGTGAAGCTTTCTTT,CASSYTGEAFF
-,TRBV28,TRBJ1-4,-,TGTGCCAGCAGTTTCGGGGATAAGAATGAAAAACTGTTTTTT,CASSFGDKNEKLFF
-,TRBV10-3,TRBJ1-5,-,TGTGCCATCAGTTCGGGGGCAGTAGGGAATCAGCCCCAGCATTTT,CAISSGAVGNQPQHF
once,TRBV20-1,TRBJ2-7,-,TGCAGTGCTAGGGGTATCCTGGTATACGAGCAGTACTTC,CSARGILVYEQYF
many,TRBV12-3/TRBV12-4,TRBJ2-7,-,TGTGCCAGCAGACCAACCGGGACAACCTACGAGCAGTACTTC,CASRPTGTTYEQYF
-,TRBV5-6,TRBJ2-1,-,TGTGCCAGCAGCTTGGGACCACTTATTGATGAGCAGTTCTTC,CASSLGPLIDEQFF
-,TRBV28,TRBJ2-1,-,TGTGCCAGCAGCAGCCCGGGGGACCTAGGGGATGAGCAGTTCTTC,CASSSPGDLGDEQFF
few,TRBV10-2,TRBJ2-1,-,TGCGCCAGCAGTGATGGTAATTCCAATGAGCAGTTCTTC,CASSDGNSNEQFF
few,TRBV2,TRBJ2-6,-,TGTGCCAGCACCCCACCTCTGGGGGTGAGCTCTGGGGCCAACGTCCTGACTTTC,CASTPPLGVSSGANVLTF
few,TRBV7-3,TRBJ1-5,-,TGTGCCAGCAGCCCCGAGGCAGCTCTTAATCAGCCCCAGCATTTT,CASSPEAALNQPQHF
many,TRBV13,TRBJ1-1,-,TGTGCCAGCAGCCAGGCGGGGTCTAACACTGAAGCTTTCTTT,CASSQAGSNTEAFF
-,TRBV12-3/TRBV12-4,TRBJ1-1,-,TGTGCCACGAGGGGGGGAGCTGAAGCTTTCTTT,CATRGGAEAFF
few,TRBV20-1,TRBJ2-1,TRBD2,TGCAGTGCTAGGGGACTAGCGGGGACCAATGAGCAGTTCTTC,CSARGLAGTNEQFF
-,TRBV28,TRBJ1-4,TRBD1,TGTGCCAGCAGTTTAGACAGGGGGCGATCTAATGAAAAACTGTTTTTT,CASSLDRGRSNEKLFF
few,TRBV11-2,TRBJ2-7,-,TGTGCCAGCAGCTTGGGTTTCCTAGCCGAGCAGTACTTC,CASSLGFLAEQYF
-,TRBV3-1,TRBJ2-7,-,TGTGCCAGCAGCCAAGCGCCCCTAGGCGACGAGCAGTACTTC,CASSQAPLGDEQYF
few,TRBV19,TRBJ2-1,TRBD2,TGTGCCAGTAGTATTCTAGCGGGGGGTTCTGATGAGCAGTTCTTC,CASSILAGGSDEQFF
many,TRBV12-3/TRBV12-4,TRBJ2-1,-,TGTGCCAGCAGCCCGTCTTCGGGGGCAATTGACTACAATGAGCAGTTCTTC,CASSPSSGAIDYNEQFF
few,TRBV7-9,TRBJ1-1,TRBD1,TGTGCCAGCAGCTCCGGGACAGGGAGGGTGAACACTGAAGCTTTCTTT,CASSSGTGRVNTEAFF
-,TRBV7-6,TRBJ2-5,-,TGTGCCAGCAGGTCCGCGCTCGGGACCCAGTACTTC,CASRSALGTQYF
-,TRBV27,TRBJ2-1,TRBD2,TGTGCCAGCAATGTAGCGGGGGGGCGTGAGCAGTTCTTC,CASNVAGGREQFF
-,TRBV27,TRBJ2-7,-,TGTGCCAGCAGTCCCGGGCTCCGCTACGAGCAGTACTTC,CASSPGLRYEQYF
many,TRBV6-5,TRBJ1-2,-,TGTGCCAGCAGTTACCGGGATTCAGCCTATGGCTACACCTTC,CASSYRDSAYGYTF
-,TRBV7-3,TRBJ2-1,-,TGTGCCAGCAGCTTCGGGTTGGGACCAAAAACCTACAATGAGCAGTTCTTC,CASSFGLGPKTYNEQFF
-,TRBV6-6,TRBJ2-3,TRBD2,TGTGCCAGCAGTTACACGTTGGGGGGGGAGGATACGCAGTATTTT,CASSYTLGGEDTQYF
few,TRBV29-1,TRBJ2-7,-,TGCAGCGTCAAGGCCCTTGGCAGGGCCTACGAGCAGTACTTC,CSVKALGRAYEQYF
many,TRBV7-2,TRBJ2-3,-,TGTGCCAGCAGCTTCCGACTAGGCACAGATACGCAGTATTTT,CASSFRLGTDTQYF
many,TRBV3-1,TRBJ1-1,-,TGTGCCAGCAGCCAAGATCTTGATACAGCCACTGAAGCTTTCTTT,CASSQDLDTATEAFF
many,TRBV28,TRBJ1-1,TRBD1,TGTGCCAGCTCTCCCCTGGACAGGTCTGAAGCTTTCTTT,CASSPLDRSEAFF
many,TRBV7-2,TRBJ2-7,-,TGTGCCAGCAGCAGCGGGACACCAGCCTACGAGCAGTACTTC,CASSSGTPAYEQYF
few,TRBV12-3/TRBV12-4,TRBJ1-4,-,TGTGCCAGCAGTCCCTTCAGCACAACTAATGAAAAACTGTTTTTT,CASSPFSTTNEKLFF
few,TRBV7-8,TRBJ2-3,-,TGTGCCAGCAACTTGGGAGGGGGCCGCCCCCCAGATACGCAGTATTTT,CASNLGGGRPPDTQYF
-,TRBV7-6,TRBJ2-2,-,TGTGCCAGCAGCTTAGCGCACGGCGGACCCGCGAACACCGGGGAGCTGTTTTTT,CASSLAHGGPANTGELFF
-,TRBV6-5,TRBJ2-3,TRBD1,TGTGCCAGCAGTTACGAGCTCACAGGGGCGGCAGATACGCAGTATTTT,CASSYELTGAADTQYF
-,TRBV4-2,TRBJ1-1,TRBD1,TGTGCCAGCAGCCAAGGGGTAATACAGGGGGCAATGAACACTGAAGCTTTCTTT,CASSQGVIQGAMNTEAFF
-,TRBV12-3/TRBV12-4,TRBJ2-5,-,TGTGCCAGCAGTCCTCCGGGACCTAGGGGCGCAGAGACCCAGTACTTC,CASSPPGPRGAETQYF
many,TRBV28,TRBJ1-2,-,TGTGCCAGCAGTTGGGGTTGGGGCTACACCTTC,CASSWGWGYTF
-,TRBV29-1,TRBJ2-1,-,TGCAGCGTTGAAGAAGGAGGGGTCTACAACTCCTACAATGAGCAGTTCTTC,CSVEEGGVYNSYNEQFF
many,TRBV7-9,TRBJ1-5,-,TGTGCCAGCAGCCCTTGGGGGGGTGCTGATCAGCCCCAGCATTTT,CASSPWGGADQPQHF
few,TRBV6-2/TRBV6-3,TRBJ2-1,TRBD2,TGTGCCAGCAGTTACTCAGAAAAACTTAACCTCGGACTAGCGGGGGGAAATGAGCAGTTCTTC,CASSYSEKLNLGLAGGNEQFF
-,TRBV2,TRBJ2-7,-,TGTGCCAGCGGGCAGGGACCGTCTTGGCAGTACTTC,CASGQGPSWQYF